Below are 13 T cell receptor beta chains sequenced from a single sample in a study of CD8+ T cells in alopecia areata. Sequencing used cDNA as its template, made by extracting RNA and reverse transcribing it. Libraries were prepared by immunoSEQ multiplex PCR; TCRdb keeps only in-frame clonotypes and omits some of them. The table includes fewer than 150,000 clones, roughly three fifths detected once. Stated treatment: oral pan-JAK inhibitor, 5-10 mg twice daily. The sequencing used CD4+ T cells sorted from blood, collected at week 24, from a patient treated with tofacitinib. These receptors came from a human donor with alopecia areata.

This clone showed up just a few times. The V gene is TRBV27, the J gene TRBJ2-7; TRBD1 agrees at 10 bases. Germline CDR1 and CDR2: MNHEY and SMNVEV (reference sequence). The CDR3 is 13 amino acids. J gave up 11 bases and V 2 bases, and 6 bases lay outside the gene matches. CDR3 DNA sequence: TGTGCCAGCAGTTTAACGGGACAGGGGTCTAAGTACTTC. Translation gives CASSLTGQGSKYF.

The table lists this clone with a few counts. Relative to the germline gene, one junction end is altered; a read error may explain this. The chain has TRBV5-1 and TRBJ2-1; D gene uncertain. Germline V gene lookup returns CDR1 SGHRS and CDR2 YFSETQ. There are 11 residues in the CDR3. The CDR3, as DNA: TGCGCCAGCAGCTCTGGTATGGATAGGATCTTC. This codes for CASSSGMDRIF.

The chain carries TRBV19 and TRBJ2-5; D remains ambiguous. CDR1 is LNHDA and CDR2 is SQIVND in the germline V gene (reference sequence). V was clipped by 6 bases and J by 5 bases, with 13 bases between them. CDR3 length equals 13 residues. DNA for the CDR3: TGTGCCAGTAGACCGGGTTACGGGGAGACCCAGTACTTC. This encodes CASRPGYGETQYF.

This chain uses TRBV18 with TRBJ1-2; D gene uncertain. Per the germline V gene, CDR1 is KGHSH and CDR2 is LQKENI. There are 14 residues in the CDR3. V was shortened by 6 bases and J by 2 bases, with 13 bases between the two germline ends. The CDR3 sequence: CASSQGPSNYGYTF. In DNA form, the CDR3 reads TGTGCCAGCTCTCAAGGACCCTCCAACTATGGCTACACCTTC.

This rearrangement joins TRBV25-1 to TRBJ2-5; D gene uncertain. This CDR3 spans 13 amino acids. Germline V CDR1 and CDR2: MGHDK, SYGVNS. V lost 4 bases and J 0 bases, leaving 6 bases between the germline ends. This CDR3 reads CASSVIYQETQYF. The DNA of the CDR3 is TGTGCCAGCAGTGTTATCTACCAAGAGACCCAGTACTTC.

Of note for this clone: One end of the junction is discordant with germline, which a read error may explain. This chain uses TRBV4-1 with TRBJ2-3; tentatively, D is TRBD2 (6 bases). CDR1 is MGHRA, CDR2 YSYEKL, per germline. CDR3 length: 16 residues. CDR3: CASSQGGDLYTDTQYF. The DNA of the CDR3 is TGTGCCAGCAGCCAAGGCGGGGACTTGTACACAGATACGCAGTATTTT.

The gene calls are TRBV30 and TRBJ1-6; D is ambiguous. The CDR3 has 11 residues. Germline V CDR1 and CDR2: GTSNPN, SVGIG (reference sequence). Trimming shortened V by 2 bases and J by 10 bases, and 6 bases separated the two germline ends. The CDR3 DNA is TGTGCCTGGAGTCAAGTCTCACCCCTCCACTTT. Translating it yields CAWSQVSPLHF.

The chain is built from TRBV25-1 and TRBJ2-1; D remains ambiguous. Trimming pared 10 bases from V and 7 bases from J, leaving 14 bases between. Germline V gives CDR1 MGHDK, CDR2 SYGVNS. The CDR3 runs to 12 residues. CDR3 nucleotide sequence: TGTGCCACCGAGTACCCGACGAATGAGCAGTTCTTC. It specifies CATEYPTNEQFF. The full variable domain, in which reference TRBV25-1 and TRBJ2-1 provide the parts outside the CDR3, is EADIYQTPRYLVIGTGKKITLECSQTMGHDKMYWYQQDPGMELHLIHYSYGVNSTEKGDLSSESTVSRIRTEHFPLTLESARPSHTSQYLCATEYPTNEQFFGPGTRLTVL.

The CDR3 loop reads CASSIGIQETQYF. The CDR3 DNA follows: TGTGCCAGTAGTATCGGGATACAAGAGACCCAGTACTTC. The chain combines TRBV19 with TRBJ2-5, with a weak D call TRBD2 (5 bases). Trimming cost V 3 bases and J 2 bases, with 7 bases left between them. This CDR3 is built from 13 residues. The germline CDR1 and CDR2 sequences are LNHDA and SQIVND (reference sequence).

This clone was detected a few times. The J gene is TRBJ1-4, the V gene TRBV4-1; 7 positions match TRBD1. With V trimmed by 1 base and J by 14 bases, 7 bases remained unmatched. The CDR3 has 13 amino acids. Germline V gene lookup returns CDR1 MGHRA and CDR2 YSYEKL. This CDR3 reads CASSQVEGARLFF. DNA of the CDR3: TGCGCCAGCAGCCAAGTTGAGGGGGCAAGGCTGTTTTTT.

The chain couples TRBV11-2 to TRBJ2-3; D gene unclear. In germline, CDR1 is SGHAT, CDR2 FQNNGV. The CDR3 extends over 15 amino acids. Trimming cost V 1 base and J 5 bases, with 13 bases left between them. CDR3 bases: TGTGCCAGCAGCTTAGGCATTAAGGCTGGAGATACGCAGTATTTT. It is translated as CASSLGIKAGDTQYF.

This clone is a singleton in its sample. The rearrangement uses TRBV4-2 and TRBJ2-2; D ambiguous. This CDR3 contains 16 residues. Germline CDR1 LGHNA, CDR2 YNFKEQ. Trimming cost V 1 base and J 0 bases, with 9 bases left between them. The CDR3 DNA reads as TGTGCCAGCAGCCAAGGAACAGCCGCGAACACCGGGGAGCTGTTTTTT. Amino acids: CASSQGTAANTGELFF.

The V gene is TRBV18, the J gene TRBJ2-5; 8 nucleotides align to TRBD1. With 3 bases clipped from V and 1 base from J, the junction kept 1 base outside the gene matches. Germline V CDR1 and CDR2: KGHSH, LQKENI. This CDR3 region has 14 residues. In DNA form, the CDR3 reads TGTGCCAGCTCACCTACAGGGGGCCAAGAGACCCAGTACTTC. Protein: CASSPTGGQETQYF.